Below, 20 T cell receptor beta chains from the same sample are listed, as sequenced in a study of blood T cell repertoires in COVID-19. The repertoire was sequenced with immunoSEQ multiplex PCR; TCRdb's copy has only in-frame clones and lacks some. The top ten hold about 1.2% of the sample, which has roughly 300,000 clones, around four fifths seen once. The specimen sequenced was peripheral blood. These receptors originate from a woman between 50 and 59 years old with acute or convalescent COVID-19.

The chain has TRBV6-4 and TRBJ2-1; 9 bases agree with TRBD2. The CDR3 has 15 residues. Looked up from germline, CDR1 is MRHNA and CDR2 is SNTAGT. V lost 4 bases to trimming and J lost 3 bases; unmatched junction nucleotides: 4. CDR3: CASSATSGFYNEQFF. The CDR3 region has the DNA TGTGCCAGCAGTGCCACTAGCGGGTTCTACAATGAGCAGTTCTTC.

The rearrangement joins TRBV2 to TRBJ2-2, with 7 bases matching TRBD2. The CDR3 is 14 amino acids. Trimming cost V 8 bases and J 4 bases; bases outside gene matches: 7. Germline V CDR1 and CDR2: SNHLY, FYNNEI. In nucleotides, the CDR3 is TGTGCCAGCGTTGGGGTAGCGGGCACCGGGGAGCTGTTTTTT. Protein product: CASVGVAGTGELFF.

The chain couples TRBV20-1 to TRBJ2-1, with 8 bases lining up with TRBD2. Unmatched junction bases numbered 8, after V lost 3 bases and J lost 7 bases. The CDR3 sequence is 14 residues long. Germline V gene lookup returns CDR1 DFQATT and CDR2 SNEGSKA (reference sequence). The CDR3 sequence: CSASNSGSRNEQFF. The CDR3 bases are TGCAGTGCTAGTAACAGCGGGAGCCGAAATGAGCAGTTCTTC.

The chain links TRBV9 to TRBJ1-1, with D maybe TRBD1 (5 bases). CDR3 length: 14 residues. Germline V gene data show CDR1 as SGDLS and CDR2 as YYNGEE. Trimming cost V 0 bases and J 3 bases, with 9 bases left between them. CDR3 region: CASSVEPGDTEAFF. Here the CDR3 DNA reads TGTGCCAGCAGCGTAGAACCGGGGGACACTGAAGCTTTCTTT.

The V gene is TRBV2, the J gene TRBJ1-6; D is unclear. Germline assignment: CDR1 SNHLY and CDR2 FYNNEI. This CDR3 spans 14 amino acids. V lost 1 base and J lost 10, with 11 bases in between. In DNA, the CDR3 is TGTGCCAGCAGTGAAGACGGGGTAGTGTCACCCCTCCACTTT. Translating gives CASSEDGVVSPLHF.

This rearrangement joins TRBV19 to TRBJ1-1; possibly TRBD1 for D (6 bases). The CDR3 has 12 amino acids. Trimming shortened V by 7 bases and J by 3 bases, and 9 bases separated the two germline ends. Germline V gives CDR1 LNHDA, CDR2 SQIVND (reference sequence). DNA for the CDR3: TGTGCCAGTAATACAGGGTACACTGAAGCTTTCTTT. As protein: CASNTGYTEAFF.

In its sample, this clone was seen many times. CDR3 bases: TGTGCCAGTAGGACAGCGGGAAACACCATATATTTT. It codes for CASRTAGNTIYF. The V and J genes are TRBV2 and TRBJ1-3, with D possibly matching TRBD1 (6 bases). CDR3 size: 12 residues. V lost 9 bases and J lost 4, with 10 bases in between. Germline V gene data show CDR1 as SNHLY and CDR2 as FYNNEI.

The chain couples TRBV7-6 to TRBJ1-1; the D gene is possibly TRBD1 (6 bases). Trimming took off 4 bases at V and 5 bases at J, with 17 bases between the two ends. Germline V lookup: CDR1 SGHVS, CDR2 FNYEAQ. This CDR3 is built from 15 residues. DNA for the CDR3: TGTGCCAGCAGCTCGGACAGTCCCCCAGAGACTGAAGCTTTCTTT. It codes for CASSSDSPPETEAFF.

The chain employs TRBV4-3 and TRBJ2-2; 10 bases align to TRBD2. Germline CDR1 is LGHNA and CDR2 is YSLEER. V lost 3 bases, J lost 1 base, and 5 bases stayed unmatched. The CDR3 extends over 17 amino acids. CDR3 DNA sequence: TGCGCCAGCAGCCAGGCTAGCGGGAGCCAGAACACCGGGGAGCTGTTTTTT. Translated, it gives CASSQASGSQNTGELFF.

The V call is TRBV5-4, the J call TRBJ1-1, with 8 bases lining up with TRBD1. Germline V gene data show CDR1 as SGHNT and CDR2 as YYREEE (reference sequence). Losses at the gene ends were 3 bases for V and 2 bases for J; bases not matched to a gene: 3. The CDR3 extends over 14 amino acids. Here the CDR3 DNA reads TGTGCCAGCAGCTCAGGGGGCTTTAACACTGAAGCTTTCTTT. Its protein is CASSSGGFNTEAFF.

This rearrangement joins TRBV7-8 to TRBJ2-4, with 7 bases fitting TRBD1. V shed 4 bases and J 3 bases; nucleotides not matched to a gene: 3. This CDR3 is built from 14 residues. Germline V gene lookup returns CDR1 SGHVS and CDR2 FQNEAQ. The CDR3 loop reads CASSWGQHKNIQYF. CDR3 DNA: TGTGCCAGCAGCTGGGGACAGCACAAAAACATTCAGTACTTC.

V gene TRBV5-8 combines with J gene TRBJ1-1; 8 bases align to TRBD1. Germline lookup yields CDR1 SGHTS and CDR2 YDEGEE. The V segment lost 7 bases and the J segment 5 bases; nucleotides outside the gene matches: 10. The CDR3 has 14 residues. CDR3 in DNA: TGTGCCAGCGCCCGGCGGACAGGGAGGACTGAAGCTTTCTTT. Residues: CASARRTGRTEAFF.

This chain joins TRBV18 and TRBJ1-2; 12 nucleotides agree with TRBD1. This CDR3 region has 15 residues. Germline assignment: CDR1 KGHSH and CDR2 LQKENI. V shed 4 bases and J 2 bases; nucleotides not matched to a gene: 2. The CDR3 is CASSLGTGGNYGYTF. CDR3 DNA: TGTGCCAGCTCACTGGGGACAGGGGGCAACTATGGCTACACCTTC.

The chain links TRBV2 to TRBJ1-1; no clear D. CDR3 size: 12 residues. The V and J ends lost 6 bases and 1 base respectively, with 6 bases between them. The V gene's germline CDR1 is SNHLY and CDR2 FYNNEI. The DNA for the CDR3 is TGTGCCAGCAGCCAGTGGAACACTGAAGCTTTCTTT. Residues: CASSQWNTEAFF.

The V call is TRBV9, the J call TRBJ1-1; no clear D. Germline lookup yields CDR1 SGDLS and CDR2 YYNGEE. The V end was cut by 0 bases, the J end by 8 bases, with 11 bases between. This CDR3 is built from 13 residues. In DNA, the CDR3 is TGTGCCAGCAGCGTAGGAGGGTTTGGGGAAGCTTTCTTT. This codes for CASSVGGFGEAFF.

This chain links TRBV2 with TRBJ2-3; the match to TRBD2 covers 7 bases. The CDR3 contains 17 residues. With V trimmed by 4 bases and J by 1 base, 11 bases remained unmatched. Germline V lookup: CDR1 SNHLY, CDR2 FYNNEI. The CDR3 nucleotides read TGTGCCAGCAGTGCGTTTGCTAGCGGTAGGGGCACAGATACGCAGTATTTT. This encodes CASSAFASGRGTDTQYF. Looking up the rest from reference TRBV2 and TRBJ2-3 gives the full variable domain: EPEVTQTPSHQVTQMGQEVILRCVPISNHLYFYWYRQILGQKVEFLVSFYNNEISEKSEIFDDQFSVERPDGSNFTLKIRSTKLEDSAMYFCASSAFASGRGTDTQYFGPGTRLTVL.

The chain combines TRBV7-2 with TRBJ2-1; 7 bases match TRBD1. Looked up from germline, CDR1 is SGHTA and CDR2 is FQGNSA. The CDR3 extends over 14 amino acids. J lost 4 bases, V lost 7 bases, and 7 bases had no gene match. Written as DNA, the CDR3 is TGTGCCAGCACCCGGGACAGAATATACAATGAGCAGTTCTTC. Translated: CASTRDRIYNEQFF.

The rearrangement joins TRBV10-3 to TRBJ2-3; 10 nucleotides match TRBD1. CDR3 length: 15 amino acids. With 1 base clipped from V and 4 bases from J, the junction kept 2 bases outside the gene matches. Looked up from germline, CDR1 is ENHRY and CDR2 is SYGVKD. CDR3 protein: CAISEWTGGADTQYF. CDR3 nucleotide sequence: TGTGCCATCAGTGAGTGGACAGGGGGTGCAGATACGCAGTATTTT.

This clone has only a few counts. CDR3 sequence (DNA): TGTGCCAGCAGGACAGGGATCGCTGAAGCTTTCTTT. Amino acids: CASRTGIAEAFF. The rearrangement uses TRBV6-4 and TRBJ1-1, with TRBD1 matching over 7 bases. The CDR3 spans 12 residues. Unmatched junction bases numbered 4, after V lost 6 bases and J lost 6 bases. Germline loops: CDR1 MRHNA, CDR2 SNTAGT.

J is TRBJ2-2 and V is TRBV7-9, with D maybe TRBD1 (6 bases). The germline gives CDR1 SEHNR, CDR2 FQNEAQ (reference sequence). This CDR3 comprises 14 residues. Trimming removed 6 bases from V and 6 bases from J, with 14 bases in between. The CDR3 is CASSDLRGPGELFF. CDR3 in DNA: TGTGCCAGCAGTGACCTCAGGGGTCCCGGGGAGCTGTTTTTT. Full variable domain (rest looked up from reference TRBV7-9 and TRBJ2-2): DTGVSQNPRHKITKRGQNVTFRCDPISEHNRLYWYRQTLGQGPEFLTYFQNEAQLEKSRLLSDRFSAERPKGSFSTLEIQRTEQGDSAMYLCASSDLRGPGELFFGEGSRLTVL.